This T cell receptor (beta chain) was captured by sequencing in a study of shared clonotypes between healthy human individuals. About the study: There were three CD4 naive, three CD4 memory, two CD8 naive and one CD8 memory plates per donor. General observations from the study: Estimated clonotype richness was generally higher in naive than memory subsets. A few donors held about 4.5% of naive CD4 clonotypes in common.

In regard to this clone: Its antigen remains unknown.

Per the original data handling: ImmunoSEQ sequences covered only the junction and lacked quality scores; filtering therefore differed. Method: immunoSEQ multiplex PCR; TCRdb's copy keeps in-frame clones and lacks some. For V, J and clone size, that table is used; D and trimming come from the DNA. The sample shows some 1,400,000 clones, roughly 96% of them seen only once. The TCR comes from a man under 40 in good health. The specimen was naive CD4+ T cells sorted from blood. Subset: CD45RA+ positively selected.

CDR3 sequence (DNA): TGTGCCAGCAGTTACACCTGGAACACTGAAGCTTTCTTT. Residues: CASSYTWNTEAFF. This sequence joins TRBV6-5 and TRBJ1-1; no clear D. This CDR3 contains 13 residues. The V end lost 2 bases, the J end lost 1 base, and 5 bases lay between the germline ends. Looked up from germline, CDR1 is MNHEY and CDR2 is SVGAGI.